The clone carrying this TCR beta chain showed up many times. Its antigen remains unknown. A single record per CDR3 protein comes from TCRdb applying MiXCR to the 5' RACE reads. The sample shows about 240,000 distinct CDR3 sequences, over 9.5% of them seen only once. These data are taken from a study of identical twins. General observations from the study: Zero-insertion analyses could be partly confounded by invariant MAIT and iNKT cells.

CDR1 and CDR2 (germline): DFQATT, SNEGSKA (reference sequence). The length of the CDR3 is 13 residues. V is TRBV20-1 and J is TRBJ1-1; TRBD1 might be the D (5 bases). The sample consisted of memory T cells sorted from blood. The receptor's source is a man between 50 and 59 years old in good health. CDR3: CSRQRSGSTEAFF. CDR3 sequence (DNA): TGCAGCAGACAGCGCTCGGGAAGCACTGAAGCTTTCTTT.